Detailed here is one T cell receptor beta chain. Its target is not known. This record comes from a study of vaccination and CD4 T cells after COVID-19. Whole-study context: The post-COVID samples were taken a median roughly 98 days after diagnosis, anywhere from 35 to 161.

Regarding the study as a whole: The rise in median SARS-CoV-2-reactive clonotypes, from roughly 22 to 38, was not significant. Vaccine-specific clones numbering 304 of 307 showed spike mono-reactivity in convalescent patients.

The Oncomine TCR Beta short-read assay was what sequenced the DNA obtained from cultured CD4+ T cells. TCRdb analysed the PCR reads with MiXCR anew, one entry per CDR3 protein. The table records about 20,000 distinct CDR3 sequences, 40% of them present only once. The sample's treatment: 10-day PBMC culture with coronavirus spike peptide pools or control peptides (ViraFEST assay). Via ViraFEST, peptide pools expanded antigen-specific T cells before TCR sequencing. The CDR3 is 16 residues long. With V trimmed by 4 bases and J by 4 bases, 8 bases remained unmatched. Germline assignment: CDR1 SGHTA and CDR2 FQGNSA.

This receptor was taken from a human donor who had recovered from COVID-19. The sample here was CD4+ T cells from blood, cultured in vitro, taken after SARS-CoV-2 vaccination. V usage is TRBV7-2 and J usage is TRBJ2-5; 11 positions match TRBD1. As DNA, the CDR3 is TGTGCCAGCAGCTATAACTCCGGGACAGGGGGAGAGACCCAGTACTTC. The encoded protein is CASSYNSGTGGETQYF.